The entry that follows covers one T cell receptor beta chain sequence. Antigen: not known. The junction shows a germline mismatch at one end, possibly a read error. The CDR3 loop spans 17 amino acids. Germline V gene data show CDR1 as MDHEN and CDR2 as SYDVKM. Pooling of second doses given at about 4 or about 12 weeks was done. The data belong to a study of T cell responses to AZD1222 COVID-19 vaccine. Whole-study findings and limits: Clonal diversity may have been underestimated, and the donors were mostly white British, with more females than males.

Only in-frame clones appear in the TCRdb table, and some are missing; sequencing was by immunoSEQ multiplex PCR. The sample includes 150,000 to 200,000 clones, 88% of them seen just once. The chain uses TRBV28 and TRBJ1-5; D is perhaps TRBD1 (5 bases). This clonotype was sampled from an adult who received the AZD1222 COVID-19 vaccine. Here the sequenced sample was peripheral blood, taken 28 days after the second AZD1222 dose. The CDR3 sequence is CAVGSGGEGRFNRPQHF. The CDR3 DNA sequence: TGTGCCGTAGGCTCGGGGGGGGAAGGACGTTTCAATCGGCCCCAGCATTTT.